The clone carrying this T cell receptor (beta chain) was recorded at least ten times. The data were taken from a study of blood T cells in healthy people across ages. V was trimmed by 6 bases and J by 7 bases, leaving 15 bases between them. The CDR3 loop spans 13 amino acids. In germline, CDR1 is SGHKS, CDR2 YYEKEE (reference sequence). The draw of peripheral blood yielded ten milliliters from each donor. Every sample yielded at least 6.5 million isolated PBMCs. The authors ran a second PCR of about 7 to 11 cycles using a sample-barcoded 5' primer and a J-beta primer mix. TCRdb independently ran MiXCR on the 5' RACE reads; one entry per CDR3 protein. The table shows more than 1 million distinct CDR3 sequences, with roughly 45% occurring only once.

The chain carries TRBV5-5 and TRBJ2-3; D gene unclear. Sequencing was done on a sample of blood. This receptor was identified in an older woman in good health. The CDR3 sequence: CASTMDPFNTQYF. CDR3 nucleotide sequence: TGTGCCAGCACCATGGACCCCTTCAATACGCAGTATTTT.